Below, one TCR beta chain is given with its context. Its antigen is not identified. The treatment was: roughly 11-day PBMC culture with coronavirus spike peptide pools or control peptides (ViraFEST assay). Cultures of PBMCs, a few million per well, were set up with roughly 9.5 IU/ml IL-2 and roughly 10 ug/ml peptide pools. J gave up 4 bases and V 5 bases, and 14 bases lay outside the gene matches. Germline CDR1 reads DFQATT; CDR2 reads SNEGSKA (reference sequence). The CDR3 totals 17 residues. These data belong to a study of vaccination and CD4 T cells after COVID-19. Whole-study context: Two Hispanic individuals were among six male and four female convalescent patients. Post-vaccine sampling followed dose two by a median roughly 76 days (range 14 to 241).

Sequence data for DNA of cultured CD4+ T cells were generated by the Oncomine TCR Beta short-read assay. TCRdb used MiXCR to reprocess the PCR reads, holding one entry per CDR3 protein. The sample shows roughly 14,000 distinct CDR3 sequences, 52% of them seen only once. Study results and limitations: In convalescent patients, a median 86.3% of reactive clones appeared only post-vaccination.

This sequence originates from a human donor who had recovered from COVID-19. V gene TRBV20-1 combines with J gene TRBJ1-6; 7 nucleotides agree with TRBD1. Sequencing was done on a sample of CD4+ T cells from blood, cultured in vitro. The CDR3 nucleotides read TGCAGTGCTCAAGAAATAACCGGGACAGCTTATAATTCACCCCTCCACTTT. Translated: CSAQEITGTAYNSPLHF.